One TCR beta chain is described in this entry. Germline V gene lookup returns CDR1 LNHDA and CDR2 SQIVND (reference sequence). The V gene end was trimmed by 5 bases and the J gene end by 6 bases; junction bases not matched to a gene: 9. This CDR3 comprises 14 residues. The data are from a study of blood T cell repertoires in COVID-19. Study in general: Acute-phase and convalescent COVID-19 samples originated in the United States, Italy and Spain. T cells, B-cell-depleted T cells, or PBMCs supplied cDNA or gDNA.

Original data processing: For nucleated cells, counts were estimated from reference gene primer amplification. The method was immunoSEQ multiplex PCR; TCRdb's version includes in-frame clones alone and lacks a portion of them. V and J calls and clone size are given by that table; D and trimming were obtained from the DNA. The sample consists of 140,000 to 150,000 clones, roughly 81% of them appearing once. The specimen was peripheral blood. V and J are TRBV19 and TRBJ2-7, with 8 bases that match TRBD1. The clonotype was recovered from a human donor with acute or convalescent COVID-19. The donor label of this sample is uncertain. The CDR3: CASSEGRGRSEQYF. Written as DNA, the CDR3 is TGTGCCAGTAGTGAAGGCAGGGGGCGAAGCGAGCAGTACTTC.